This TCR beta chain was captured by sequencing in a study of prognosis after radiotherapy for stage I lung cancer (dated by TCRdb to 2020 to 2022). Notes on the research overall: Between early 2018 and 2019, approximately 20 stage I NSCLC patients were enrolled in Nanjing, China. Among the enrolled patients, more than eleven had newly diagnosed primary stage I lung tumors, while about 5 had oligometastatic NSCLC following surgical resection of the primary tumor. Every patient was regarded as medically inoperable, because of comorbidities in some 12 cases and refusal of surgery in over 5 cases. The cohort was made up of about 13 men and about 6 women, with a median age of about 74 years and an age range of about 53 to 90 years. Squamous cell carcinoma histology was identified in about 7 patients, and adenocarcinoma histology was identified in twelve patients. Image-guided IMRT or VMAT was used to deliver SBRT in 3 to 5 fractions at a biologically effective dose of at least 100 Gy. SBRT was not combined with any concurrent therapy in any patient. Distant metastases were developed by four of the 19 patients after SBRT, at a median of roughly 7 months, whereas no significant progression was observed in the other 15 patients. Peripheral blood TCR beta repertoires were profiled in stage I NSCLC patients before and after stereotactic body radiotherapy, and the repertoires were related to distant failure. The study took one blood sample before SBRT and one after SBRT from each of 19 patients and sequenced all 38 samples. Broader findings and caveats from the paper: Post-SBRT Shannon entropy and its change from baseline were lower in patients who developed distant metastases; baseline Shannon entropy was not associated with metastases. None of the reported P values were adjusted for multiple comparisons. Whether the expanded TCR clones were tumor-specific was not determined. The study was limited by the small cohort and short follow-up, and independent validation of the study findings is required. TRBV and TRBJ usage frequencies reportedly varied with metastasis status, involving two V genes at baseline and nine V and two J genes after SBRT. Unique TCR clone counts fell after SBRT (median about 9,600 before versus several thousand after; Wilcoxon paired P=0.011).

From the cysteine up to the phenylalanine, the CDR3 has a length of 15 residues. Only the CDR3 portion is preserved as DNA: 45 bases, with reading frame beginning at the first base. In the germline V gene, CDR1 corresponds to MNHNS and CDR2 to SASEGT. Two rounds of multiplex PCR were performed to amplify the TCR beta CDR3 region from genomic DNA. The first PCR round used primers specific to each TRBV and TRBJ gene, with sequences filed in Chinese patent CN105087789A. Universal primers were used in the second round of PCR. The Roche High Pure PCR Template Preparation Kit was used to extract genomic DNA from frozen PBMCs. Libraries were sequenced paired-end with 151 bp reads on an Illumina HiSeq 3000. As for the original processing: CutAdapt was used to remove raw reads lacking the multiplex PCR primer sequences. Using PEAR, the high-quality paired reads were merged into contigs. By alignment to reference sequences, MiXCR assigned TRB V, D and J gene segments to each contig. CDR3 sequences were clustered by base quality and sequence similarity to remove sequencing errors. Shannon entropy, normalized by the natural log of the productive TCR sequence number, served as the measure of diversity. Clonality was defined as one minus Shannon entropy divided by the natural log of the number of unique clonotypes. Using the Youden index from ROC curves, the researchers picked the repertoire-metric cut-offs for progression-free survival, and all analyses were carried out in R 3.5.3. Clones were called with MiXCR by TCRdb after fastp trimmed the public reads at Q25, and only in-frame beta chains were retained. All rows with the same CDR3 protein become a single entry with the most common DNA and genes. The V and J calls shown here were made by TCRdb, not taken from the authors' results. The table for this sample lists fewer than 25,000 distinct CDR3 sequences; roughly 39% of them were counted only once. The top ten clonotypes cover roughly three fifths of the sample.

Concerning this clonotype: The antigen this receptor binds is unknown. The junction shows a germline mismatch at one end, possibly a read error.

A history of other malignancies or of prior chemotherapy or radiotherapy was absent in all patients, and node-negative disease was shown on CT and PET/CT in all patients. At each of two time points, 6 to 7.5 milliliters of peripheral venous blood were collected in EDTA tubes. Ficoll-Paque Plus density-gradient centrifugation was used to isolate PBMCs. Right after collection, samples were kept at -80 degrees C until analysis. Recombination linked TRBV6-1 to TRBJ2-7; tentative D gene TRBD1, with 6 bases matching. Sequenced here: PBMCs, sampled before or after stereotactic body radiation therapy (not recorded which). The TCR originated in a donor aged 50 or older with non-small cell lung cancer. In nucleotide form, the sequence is TGTGCCAGCAGTCCGTGGGGGCATGCAGCCTACCAGCAGTACTTC. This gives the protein CASSPWGHAAYQQYF.